This T cell receptor (beta chain) is from a study of cytomegalovirus exposure and HLA in healthy donors. This clone was counted a few times. 13 Jbeta primers and 60 Vbeta primers were used for the PCR. Generated by immunoSEQ multiplex PCR, the TCRdb table keeps only in-frame clones and is missing some. Of 80,000 to 100,000 clones listed, roughly 74% were seen once; the top ten hold about 16%. This CDR3 spans 16 amino acids. The germline CDR1 and CDR2 sequences are LNHDA and SQIVND (reference sequence). Between the trimmed V and J ends, which lost 7 bases and 4 bases, there was a span of 20 bases. The V and J genes are TRBV19 and TRBJ1-5; tentative D call: TRBD1 (5 bases). The TCR sequence derives from a woman aged 18-35 years in good health and CMV-seropositive. The material sequenced was PBMCs. The CDR3 protein is CASISTRGSFNQPQHF. CDR3 nucleotide sequence: TGTGCCAGTATATCGACCCGGGGGTCCTTTAATCAGCCCCAGCATTTT.